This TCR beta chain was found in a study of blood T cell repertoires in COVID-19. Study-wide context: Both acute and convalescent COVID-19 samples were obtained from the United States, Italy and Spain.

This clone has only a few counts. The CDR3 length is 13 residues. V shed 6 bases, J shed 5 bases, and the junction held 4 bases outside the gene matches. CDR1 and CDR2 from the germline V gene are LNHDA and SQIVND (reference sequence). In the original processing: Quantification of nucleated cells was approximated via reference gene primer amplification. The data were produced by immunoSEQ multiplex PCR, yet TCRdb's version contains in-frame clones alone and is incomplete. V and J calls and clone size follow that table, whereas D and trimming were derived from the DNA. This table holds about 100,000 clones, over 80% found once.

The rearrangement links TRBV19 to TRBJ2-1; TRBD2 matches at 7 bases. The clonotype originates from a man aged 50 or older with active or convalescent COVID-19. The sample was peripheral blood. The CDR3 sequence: CASSSGGNNEQFF. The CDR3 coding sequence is TGTGCCAGTAGCTCGGGAGGAAACAATGAGCAGTTCTTC.